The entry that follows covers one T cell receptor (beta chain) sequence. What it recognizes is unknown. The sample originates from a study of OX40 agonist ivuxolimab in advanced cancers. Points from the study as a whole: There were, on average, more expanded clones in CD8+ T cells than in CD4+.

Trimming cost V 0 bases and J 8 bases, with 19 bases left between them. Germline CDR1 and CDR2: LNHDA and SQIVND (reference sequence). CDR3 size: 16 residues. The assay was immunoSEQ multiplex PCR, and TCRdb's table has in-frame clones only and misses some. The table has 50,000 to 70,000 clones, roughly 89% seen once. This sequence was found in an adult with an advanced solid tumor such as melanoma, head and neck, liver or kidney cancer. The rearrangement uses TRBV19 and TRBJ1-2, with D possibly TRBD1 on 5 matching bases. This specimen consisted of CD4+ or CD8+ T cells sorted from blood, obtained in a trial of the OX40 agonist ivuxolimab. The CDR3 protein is CASSIDPTGGTQGYTF. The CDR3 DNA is TGTGCCAGTAGTATAGATCCTACAGGAGGGACCCAGGGCTACACCTTC.